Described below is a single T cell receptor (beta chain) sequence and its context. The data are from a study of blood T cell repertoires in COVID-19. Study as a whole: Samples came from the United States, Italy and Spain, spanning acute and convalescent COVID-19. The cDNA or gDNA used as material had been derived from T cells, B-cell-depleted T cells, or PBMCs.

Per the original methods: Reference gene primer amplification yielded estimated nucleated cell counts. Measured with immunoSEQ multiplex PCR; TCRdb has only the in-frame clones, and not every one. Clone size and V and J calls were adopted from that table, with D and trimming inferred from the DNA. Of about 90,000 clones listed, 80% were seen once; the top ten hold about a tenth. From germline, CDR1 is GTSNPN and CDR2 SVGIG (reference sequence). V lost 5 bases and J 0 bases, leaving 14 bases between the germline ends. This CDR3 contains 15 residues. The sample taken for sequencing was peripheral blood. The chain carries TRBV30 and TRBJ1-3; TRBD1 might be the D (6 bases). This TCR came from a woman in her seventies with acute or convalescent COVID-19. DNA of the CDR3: TGTGCCTGGGACTTGACAGGAAACTCTGGAAACACCATATATTTT. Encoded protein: CAWDLTGNSGNTIYF.